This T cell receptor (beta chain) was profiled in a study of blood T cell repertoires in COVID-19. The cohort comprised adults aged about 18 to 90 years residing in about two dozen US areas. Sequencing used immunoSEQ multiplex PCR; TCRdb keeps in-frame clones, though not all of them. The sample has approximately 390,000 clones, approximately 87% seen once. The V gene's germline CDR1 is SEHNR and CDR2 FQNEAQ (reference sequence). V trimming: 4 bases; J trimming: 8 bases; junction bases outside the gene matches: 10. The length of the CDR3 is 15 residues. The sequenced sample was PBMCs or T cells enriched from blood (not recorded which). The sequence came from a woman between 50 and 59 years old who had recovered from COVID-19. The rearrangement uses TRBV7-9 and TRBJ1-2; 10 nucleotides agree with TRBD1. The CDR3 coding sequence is TGTGCCAGCAGCTGGGTGGACAGGGGGTATAGAGGCTACACCTTC. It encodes CASSWVDRGYRGYTF.